Sequencing of this T cell receptor (beta chain) was carried out in a study of T-cell reconstitution after alpha-beta-depleted transplantation in children. At least ten counts were recorded for this clonotype. The antigen remains unidentified. TCRbeta library preparation incorporated unique molecular identifiers. TCRdb reprocessed the PCR reads via MiXCR and lists one record per CDR3 protein. The sample carries 480,000 or so distinct CDR3 sequences, 8% to 11% recorded once. Findings of the study overall: Roughly two months post-transplant, alpha-beta T cells reportedly originated from several hundred graft clones that had expanded. Once a year had passed after transplant, T-cell counts and diversity came mostly from newly produced T cells. Recipient T cells and thymic progenitors that survived gave rise to the high TCRbeta diversity observed at day 60 in some patients.

Germline V gene lookup returns CDR1 SNHLY and CDR2 FYNNEI. Trimming pared 1 base from V and 5 bases from J, leaving 11 bases between. The CDR3 runs 14 residues. The J gene is TRBJ2-5, the V gene TRBV2, with TRBD1 as a possible D gene (6 bases). Sample: PBMCs, taken before TCRalphabeta/CD19-depleted stem cell transplant. This receptor was obtained from a child aged 2-15 years with inherited bone marrow failure, due to receive a stem cell transplant. The CDR3 DNA reads as TGTGCCAGCAGTGAAGGAGGGACAACGGAGACCCAGTACTTC. This sequence encodes CASSEGGTTETQYF.